This T cell receptor (beta chain) was observed in a study of blood T cell repertoires in COVID-19 (dated by TCRdb to between 2020 and 2021). In the study overall: Samples from collaborators originated in the United States, Italy and Spain and spanned both the acute and convalescent phases of COVID-19. The prospective study material was composed of cDNA or gDNA derived from T cells, B-cell-depleted T cells, or PBMCs. The dataset comprised deeply sampled blood TCRbeta repertoires from subjects exposed to, actively infected with, or recovered from COVID-19. The repertoires were released in a freely available public database meant as a resource for research on the immune response to SARS-CoV-2. Samples were obtained from the ongoing ImmuneRACE study (first 160 participants) and from some 1,200 subjects provided by 6 global collaborators. Sample metadata almost always included a de-identified subject ID, COVID-19 status, age in years and sex. Where HLA class I and class II types were available, the types were taken from metadata supplied by the sample provider, not from assay-based typing.

TCRbeta CDR3 regions were amplified from genomic DNA using the immunoSEQ Assay, a bias-controlled multiplex PCR. Under the source paper's analysis protocol: The number of nucleated cells in each sample was estimated from the amplification of reference gene primers within the assay. To quantify the absolute abundance of each unique TCRbeta CDR3 rearrangement, sequence reads were collapsed and filtered. For each sample, productive Simpson clonality was calculated by taking the square root of Simpson's diversity index across productive rearrangements. The immuneACCESS repertoire file appears here via TCRdb, limited to in-frame rearrangements. These files lack a portion of the clones; in checked studies, under half of the deficit traces to unresolved V genes, and the cause of the others is not known. V, J and clone size derive from that table, while D and trimming were established from the DNA sequence. The sample table records approximately 220,000 clones; approximately 84% of these occur just once. 4.4% of the sample comes from the top ten.

Points the paper makes about the study in general: The quantity of clinical and demographic metadata differed by source and by participant and was supplied without curation.

A word on this clone: Its antigen specificity is not known. No much larger clone is present one base from it, and per-base qualities are unavailable.

Collaborating institutions collected whole blood in K2EDTA tubes following their own protocols. Collaborator samples were shipped for TCRbeta analysis as frozen whole blood, isolated PBMCs, or DNA extracted from either sample type. V and J lose 1 base and 8 bases, and a span of 14 bases separates them. For CDR1 and CDR2, the germline V gene lists SGHVS and FQNEAQ. Including cysteine and phenylalanine, the CDR3 has 14 amino acids. Only CDR3 DNA is held: 42 bases, read in frame from base 1. Sequencing was performed on peripheral blood. This sequence originates from a man aged 45-65 years with acute or convalescent COVID-19. The chain joins TRBV7-8 to TRBJ1-2, and possibly TRBD1, on 6 matching bases. The CDR3: CASSLGWAGGGYTF. The DNA reads as follows: TGTGCCAGCAGCTTAGGGTGGGCGGGGGGCGGCTACACCTTC.